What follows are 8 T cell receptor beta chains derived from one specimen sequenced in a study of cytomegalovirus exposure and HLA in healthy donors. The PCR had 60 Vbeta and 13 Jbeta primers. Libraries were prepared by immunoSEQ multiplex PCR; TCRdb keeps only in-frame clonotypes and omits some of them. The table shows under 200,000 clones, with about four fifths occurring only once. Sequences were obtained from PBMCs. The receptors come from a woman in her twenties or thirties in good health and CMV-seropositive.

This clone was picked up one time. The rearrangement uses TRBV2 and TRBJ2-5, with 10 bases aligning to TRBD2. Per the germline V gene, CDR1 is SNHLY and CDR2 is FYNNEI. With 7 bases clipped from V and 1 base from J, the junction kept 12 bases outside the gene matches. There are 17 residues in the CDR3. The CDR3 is CASKGLAGGWGQETQYF. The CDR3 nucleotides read TGTGCCAGCAAGGGTTTAGCGGGAGGTTGGGGCCAAGAGACCCAGTACTTC. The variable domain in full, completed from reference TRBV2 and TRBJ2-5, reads EPEVTQTPSHQVTQMGQEVILRCVPISNHLYFYWYRQILGQKVEFLVSFYNNEISEKSEIFDDQFSVERPDGSNFTLKIRSTKLEDSAMYFCASKGLAGGWGQETQYFGPGTRLLVL.

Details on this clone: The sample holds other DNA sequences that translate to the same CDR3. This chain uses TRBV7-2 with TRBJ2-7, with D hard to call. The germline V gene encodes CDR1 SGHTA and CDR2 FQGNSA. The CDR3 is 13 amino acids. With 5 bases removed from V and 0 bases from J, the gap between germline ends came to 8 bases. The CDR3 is CASSLPGSYEQYF. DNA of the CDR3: TGTGCCAGCAGCCTACCGGGCTCCTACGAGCAGTACTTC. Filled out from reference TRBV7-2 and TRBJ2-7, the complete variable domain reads GAGVSQSPSNKVTEKGKDVELRCDPISGHTALYWYRQSLGQGLEFLIYFQGNSAPDKSGLPSDRFSAERTGGSVSTLTIQRTQQEDSAVYLCASSLPGSYEQYFGPGTRLTVT.

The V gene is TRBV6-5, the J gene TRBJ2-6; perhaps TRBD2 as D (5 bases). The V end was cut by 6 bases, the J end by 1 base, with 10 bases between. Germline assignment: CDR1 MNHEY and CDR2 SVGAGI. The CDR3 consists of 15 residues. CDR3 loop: CASSHPGSGANVLTF. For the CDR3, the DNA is TGTGCCAGCAGCCATCCGGGGTCTGGGGCCAACGTCCTGACTTTC.

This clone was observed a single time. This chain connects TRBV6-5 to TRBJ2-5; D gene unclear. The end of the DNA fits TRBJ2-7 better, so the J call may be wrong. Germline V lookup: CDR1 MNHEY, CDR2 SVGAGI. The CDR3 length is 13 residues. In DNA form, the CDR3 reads TGTGCCAGCACCCAACTTGTACCCTACGAGCAGTACTTC. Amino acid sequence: CASTQLVPYEQYF.

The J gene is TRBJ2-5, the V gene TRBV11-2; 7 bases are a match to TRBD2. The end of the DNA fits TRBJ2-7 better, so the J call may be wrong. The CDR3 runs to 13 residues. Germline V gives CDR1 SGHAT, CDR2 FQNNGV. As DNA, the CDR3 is TGTGCCAGCAGCTTAGAGCTAGCGGACGAGCAGTACTTC. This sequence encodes CASSLELADEQYF.

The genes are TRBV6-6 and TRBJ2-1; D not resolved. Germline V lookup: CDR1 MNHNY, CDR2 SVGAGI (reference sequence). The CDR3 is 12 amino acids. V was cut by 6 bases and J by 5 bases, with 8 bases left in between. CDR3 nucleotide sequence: TGTGCCAGCAGCCCCCGCGACAATGAGCAGTTCTTC. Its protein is CASSPRDNEQFF.

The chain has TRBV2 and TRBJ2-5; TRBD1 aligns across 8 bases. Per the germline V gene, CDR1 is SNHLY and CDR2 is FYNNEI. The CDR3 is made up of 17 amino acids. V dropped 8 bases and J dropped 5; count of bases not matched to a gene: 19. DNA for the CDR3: TGTGCCAGCTTTCGGTCTCCGAGACAGGGGTTGAGCGAGACCCAGTACTTC. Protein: CASFRSPRQGLSETQYF.

The CDR3 DNA reads as TGCGCCACCTCGACAGGAGGCGTCGCAGATACGCAGTATTTT. The encoded protein is CATSTGGVADTQYF. The chain combines TRBV5-1 with TRBJ2-3; the D gene is possibly TRBD1 (6 bases). V was cut by 9 bases and J by 4 bases, with 18 bases left in between. Germline V gene sequence: CDR1 SGHRS, CDR2 YFSETQ. This CDR3 spans 14 amino acids.